The TCR beta chain under discussion was sequenced for a study of spatial heterogeneity in lung cancer. In the study overall: In cases with available follow-up PBMC samples, these were sequenced at a median of about two years after resection.

Study-level results: Ubiquitous expanded tumor TCRs were seen in blood more at resection than at follow-up.

Time point here: blood at routine non-recurrence follow-up after resection. Tumor, nontumor lung or frozen PBMC supplied whole RNA, sequenced without sorting. This clonotype was observed a few times. Its antigen is undetermined. The study tagged each TCR cDNA molecule with a unique molecular identifier. TCRdb itself ran the 5' RACE reads through MiXCR, one entry per CDR3 protein. The data show some 10,000 distinct CDR3 sequences, about 20% seen once. The CDR3 extends over 11 amino acids. The V end lost 6 bases, the J end lost 5 bases, and 7 bases lay between the germline ends. The V gene's germline CDR1 is SGHTA and CDR2 FQGNSA.

Material: PBMCs, obtained at follow-up. This TCR was sampled from a male donor with early-stage non-small cell lung cancer. This sequence joins TRBV7-2 and TRBJ1-1; tentative D call: TRBD1 (5 bases). The CDR3: CASRGDTEAFF. CDR3 nucleotide sequence: TGTGCCAGCAGAGGGGATACTGAAGCTTTCTTT.